The present entry profiles one T cell receptor beta chain with its context. The antigen remains unidentified. CD45RO-CCR7+CD27+CD95- characterized naive CD8+ T cells. The V gene's germline CDR1 is DFQATT and CDR2 SNEGSKA (reference sequence). The CDR3 length is 17 residues. The data belong to a study of CXCR3-negative and CXCR3-positive naive CD8 T cells. Study information: Sequencing brought in approximately 140 million TRB reads altogether, and each library got about 1.5 +/- 0.3 million.

The libraries of TRB cDNA were prepared using 5' RACE with UMI labels. TCRdb reworked the 5' RACE reads into one entry per CDR3 protein, no DNA. The sample has roughly 130,000 distinct CDR3 sequences; the top ten hold roughly 0.6%. General observations from the study: Higher TRB CDR3 hydrophobicity marked CXCR3-positive naive cells relative to CXCR3-negative naive cells.

This chain joins TRBV20-1 and TRBJ2-1; absent DNA, TCRdb's TRBD1 call cannot be checked. The sample consisted of naive CXCR3+ CD8+ T cells from blood. Regarding subset: CD45RO-CCR7+CD27+CD95- naive CD8+ T cells expressing CXCR3 (TNR3+). The source is a human donor in good health. Some clones in this sample may be carry-over from other donors' samples. Here the CDR3 reads CSAVRDSDWGAYNEQFF.